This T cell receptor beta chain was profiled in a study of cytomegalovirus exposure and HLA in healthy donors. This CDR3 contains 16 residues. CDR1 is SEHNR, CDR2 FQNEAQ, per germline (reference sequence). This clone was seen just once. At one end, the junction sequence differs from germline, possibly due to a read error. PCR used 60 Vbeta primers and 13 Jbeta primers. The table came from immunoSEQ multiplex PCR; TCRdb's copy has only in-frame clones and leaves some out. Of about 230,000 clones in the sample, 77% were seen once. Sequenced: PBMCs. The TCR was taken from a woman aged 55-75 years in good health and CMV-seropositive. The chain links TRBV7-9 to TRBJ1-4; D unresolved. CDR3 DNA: TGTTCCAGCAGCTTAGCGGTGGGCAGGCCTAATGAAAAACTGTTTTTT. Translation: CSSSLAVGRPNEKLFF.